One sample yielded the 23 T cell receptor beta chains listed below, sequenced in a study of cytomegalovirus exposure and HLA in healthy donors. TCRdb's table, derived via immunoSEQ multiplex PCR, lists solely in-frame clones and lacks some. The table includes 190,000 or so clones, 65% to 85% detected once. Sequencing input: PBMCs. Receptors originate from a young woman in good health and CMV-seropositive.

This chain connects TRBV4-1 to TRBJ2-1; TRBD2 matches 7 bases. V shed 4 bases and J 6 bases; nucleotides not matched to a gene: 12. Germline V gene sequence: CDR1 MGHRA, CDR2 YSYEKL. There are 16 residues in the CDR3. CDR3 protein: CASSLPAGTTFNEQFF. The CDR3 DNA follows: TGCGCCAGCAGCCTCCCAGCCGGGACTACCTTCAATGAGCAGTTCTTC.

V is TRBV4-1 and J is TRBJ1-1; D is unclear. The CDR3 is made up of 14 amino acids. CDR1 is MGHRA, CDR2 YSYEKL, per germline. V was shortened by 1 base and J by 4 bases, with 10 bases between the two germline ends. CDR3 sequence reads: CASSQAPRSTEAFF. Written as DNA, the CDR3 is TGCGCCAGCAGCCAAGCCCCCCGTAGCACTGAAGCTTTCTTT.

Concerning this clone itself: This CDR3 is also generated by other DNA sequences in the sample. This chain connects TRBV5-1 to TRBJ2-1; 9 bases match TRBD2. With 5 bases clipped from V and 0 bases from J, the junction kept 3 bases outside the gene matches. The CDR3 is 15 amino acids. CDR1 SGHRS and CDR2 YFSETQ come from the germline V gene. CDR3 bases: TGCGCCAGCAGTTTTAGCGGGAGCTCCTACAATGAGCAGTTCTTC. Protein: CASSFSGSSYNEQFF.

The rearrangement joins TRBV11-2 to TRBJ1-1; the D gene is possibly TRBD1 (6 bases). CDR3 size: 13 residues. Germline CDR1 reads SGHAT; CDR2 reads FQNNGV. The V end lost 4 bases, the J end lost 1 base, and 7 bases lay between the germline ends. The chain's CDR3 is CASSSDRNTEAFF. Here the CDR3 DNA reads TGTGCCAGCAGCTCGGACAGGAACACTGAAGCTTTCTTT.

V is TRBV12-5 and J is TRBJ1-4; D is possibly TRBD1 (6 bases). Germline V gene data show CDR1 as LGHNT and CDR2 as FRNRAP. Trimming took 3 bases from V and 7 from J, leaving 21 bases between them. The CDR3 spans 17 residues. CDR3 in amino acids: CASGFWTVLNLGEKLFF. The CDR3 nucleotides read TGTGCTAGTGGTTTTTGGACAGTGCTAAACTTGGGTGAAAAACTGTTTTTT. The entire variable domain, with the rest obtained from reference TRBV12-5 and TRBJ1-4, is as follows: DARVTQTPRHKVTEMGQEVTMRCQPILGHNTVFWYRQTMMQGLELLAYFRNRAPLDDSGMPKDRFSAEMPDATLATLKIQPSEPRDSAVYFCASGFWTVLNLGEKLFFGSGTQLSVL.

Only a few counts were recorded for this clone. The chain employs TRBV19 and TRBJ2-5; tentatively, D is TRBD2 (5 bases). The V gene lost 4 bases and the J gene lost 1 base, with 7 bases spanning the gap. CDR1 and CDR2 from the germline V gene are LNHDA and SQIVND (reference sequence). CDR3 length equals 13 residues. The CDR3, as DNA: TGTGCCAGTAGTACCCGGGGCCAAGAGACCCAGTACTTC. Translated: CASSTRGQETQYF.

This sequence joins TRBV9 and TRBJ2-3; the match to TRBD2 covers 14 bases. Germline CDR1 is SGDLS and CDR2 is YYNGEE. The CDR3 loop spans 18 amino acids. The junction had 11 bases not matched to a gene; V was cut back by 3 bases and J by 5 bases. CDR3 loop: CASSARLAGGPSVDTQYF. In DNA form, the CDR3 reads TGTGCCAGCAGCGCCCGACTAGCGGGGGGGCCTTCTGTAGATACGCAGTATTTT.

This clone has only one observation. Here the CDR3 DNA reads TGTGCCAGCAGCCGCTCGGGACAGGGTCGGTATGGCTACACCTTC. Its translation: CASSRSGQGRYGYTF. The V gene is TRBV5-6, the J gene TRBJ1-2; 9 positions match TRBD1. Germline trimming cut 4 bases from V and 5 bases from J; bases unmatched to any gene: 9. CDR1 and CDR2 (germline): SGHDT, YYEEEE. The CDR3 sequence is 15 residues long.

This clone was recorded once. The chain couples TRBV20-1 to TRBJ1-1; D is undetermined. Trimming took 1 base from V and 5 from J, leaving 5 bases between them. The CDR3 is made up of 11 amino acids. From germline, CDR1 is DFQATT and CDR2 SNEGSKA (reference sequence). CDR3 protein: CSARAGTEAFF. In DNA form, the CDR3 reads TGCAGTGCTAGAGCGGGTACTGAAGCTTTCTTT.

The V gene is TRBV10-3, the J gene TRBJ1-2; 10 nucleotides agree with TRBD1. Germline V gene sequence: CDR1 ENHRY, CDR2 SYGVKD. The length of the CDR3 is 17 residues. The junction had 11 bases not matched to a gene; V was cut back by 0 bases and J by 7 bases. CDR3 bases: TGTGCCATCAGTGAGTCCTCCGGGACAGGGGCATCGGGTGGCTACACCTTC. This translates into CAISESSGTGASGGYTF.

V gene TRBV29-1 combines with J gene TRBJ2-5; 11 bases are shared with TRBD2. The CDR3 is 12 residues long. V gave up 7 bases and J gave up 5 bases; unmatched junction bases: 3. CDR1 is SQVTM and CDR2 is ANQGSEA in the germline V gene. CDR3: CSARLAGETQYF. DNA of the CDR3: TGCAGCGCCCGACTAGCGGGGGAGACCCAGTACTTC.

The chain couples TRBV7-3 to TRBJ2-2, with a weak D call TRBD2 (8 bases). With 4 bases removed from V and 1 base from J, the gap between germline ends came to 22 bases. Germline V gene data show CDR1 as SGHTA and CDR2 as FQGTGA. CDR3 size: 19 residues. The CDR3 protein is CASSSPLSGDRRNTGELFF. The CDR3 DNA sequence: TGTGCCAGCAGCTCTCCGCTTAGCGGGGACAGACGGAACACCGGGGAGCTGTTTTTT.

This clone was counted a single time. CDR3: CASRLVTSGGAYEQYF. For the CDR3, the DNA is TGTGCAAGTCGCTTAGTCACTAGCGGGGGGGCCTACGAGCAGTACTTC. This chain uses TRBV12-2 with TRBJ2-7; the table's D call, TRBD2, has no DNA check behind it. TRBV12-2 is a pseudogene. This CDR3 contains 16 residues.

Only one count was recorded for this clone. Other DNA sequences within the sample encode an identical CDR3. The CDR3 DNA reads as TGTGCCAGCAGTTTGACAGGGGTTGGCTACACCTTC. It yields the protein CASSLTGVGYTF. The chain combines TRBV28 with TRBJ1-2; 8 bases map to TRBD1. The CDR3 spans 12 residues. Germline V gives CDR1 MDHEN, CDR2 SYDVKM. J gave up 7 bases and V 3 bases, and 1 base lay outside the gene matches.

The table lists this clone with many counts. The V call is TRBV11-2, the J call TRBJ1-2, with D perhaps TRBD1 (6 bases). Looked up from germline, CDR1 is SGHAT and CDR2 is FQNNGV. The V gene lost 5 bases and the J gene lost 4 bases, with 14 bases spanning the gap. The CDR3 is 14 residues long. The CDR3: CASSAQQGGYGYTF. For the CDR3, the DNA is TGTGCCAGCAGCGCTCAACAGGGTGGCTATGGCTACACCTTC.

This chain uses TRBV4-3 with TRBJ2-1; 9 positions agree with TRBD2. V lost 3 bases to trimming and J lost 3 bases; unmatched junction nucleotides: 3. Germline CDR1 and CDR2: LGHNA and YSLEER. This CDR3 region has 15 residues. The CDR3 sequence: CASSQDSGGYNEQFF. The CDR3 DNA is TGCGCCAGCAGCCAGGATAGCGGGGGCTACAATGAGCAGTTCTTC.

The chain employs TRBV15 and TRBJ2-1; tentative D call: TRBD2 (5 bases). V was shortened by 4 bases and J by 6 bases, with 7 bases between the two germline ends. The CDR3 loop spans 12 amino acids. Per the germline V gene, CDR1 is LNHNV and CDR2 is YYDKDF (reference sequence). CDR3 protein: CATSTGINEQFF. The CDR3 bases are TGTGCCACCAGCACGGGGATCAATGAGCAGTTCTTC.

This chain connects TRBV11-2 to TRBJ2-7; maybe TRBD2 (5 bases). This CDR3 is 13 amino acids long. Trimming left V 5 bases short and J 4 bases short, with 12 bases between. The germline gives CDR1 SGHAT, CDR2 FQNNGV. The CDR3 here is CASSPGIGYEQYF. The DNA of the CDR3 is TGTGCCAGCAGCCCCGGGATTGGGTACGAGCAGTACTTC.

The genes are TRBV18 and TRBJ2-1; TRBD2 matches 7 bases. Germline V gene data show CDR1 as KGHSH and CDR2 as LQKENI. This CDR3 is built from 12 residues. Unmatched junction bases numbered 6, after V lost 4 bases and J lost 12 bases. The CDR3 DNA is TGTGCCAGCTCACAGGAAGGGAGGGTGCAGTTCTTC. This gives the protein CASSQEGRVQFF.

The chain carries TRBV5-1 and TRBJ2-3, with D tentatively TRBD1 (6 bases). Per germline, CDR1 SGHRS and CDR2 YFSETQ. The CDR3 totals 17 residues. The germline V and J ends were trimmed by 0 bases and 4 bases, with 18 bases remaining between them. Here the CDR3 reads CASSLARVTGYSDTQYF. DNA of the CDR3: TGCGCCAGCAGCTTGGCCAGAGTTACAGGGTATTCAGATACGCAGTATTTT. Variable domain in full (rest from reference TRBV5-1 and TRBJ2-3): KAGVTQTPRYLIKTRGQQVTLSCSPISGHRSVSWYQQTPGQGLQFLFEYFSETQRNKGNFPGRFSGRQFSNSRSEMNVSTLELGDSALYLCASSLARVTGYSDTQYFGPGTRLTVL.

This sequence joins TRBV27 and TRBJ1-3; D is ambiguous. This CDR3 region has 17 residues. Trimming cost V 0 bases and J 0 bases, with 12 bases left between them. Germline assignment: CDR1 MNHEY and CDR2 SMNVEV (reference sequence). Here the CDR3 reads CASSLSFGEFSGNTIYF. As DNA, the CDR3 is TGTGCCAGCAGTTTATCGTTTGGGGAGTTCTCTGGAAACACCATATATTTT.

This chain uses TRBV5-6 with TRBJ2-3; 10 bases align to TRBD2. CDR3 length equals 17 residues. Germline CDR1 is SGHDT and CDR2 is YYEEEE. J was trimmed by 2 bases and V by 0 bases; bases with no gene match: 6. The CDR3 here is CASSLVGAGGYTDTQYF. CDR3 nucleotide sequence: TGTGCCAGCAGCTTGGTAGGAGCGGGGGGGTACACAGATACGCAGTATTTT.

CDR3 in DNA: TGTGCCAGCAGCCTACGGGGAGGTATCTCCGGGGAGCTGTTTTTT. Its protein is CASSLRGGISGELFF. The gene calls are TRBV11-2 and TRBJ2-2, with D tentatively TRBD2 (6 bases). Deletions cut 5 bases from V and 6 bases from J, with 16 bases between. Germline CDR1 is SGHAT and CDR2 is FQNNGV. The CDR3 totals 15 residues.